One T cell receptor beta chain is described in this entry. Its antigen is currently unknown. It was with a sample-barcoded 5' primer and a J-beta primer mix that a second PCR of roughly 6 to 11 cycles was run. TCRdb redid the calling of the 5' RACE reads with MiXCR, one entry per CDR3 protein. The data show approximately 600,000 distinct CDR3 sequences, with roughly three fifths seen just once and about two fifths held by the top ten. Trimming took 6 bases from V and 0 from J; bases not matched to a gene: 8. The length of the CDR3 is 17 residues. Germline V CDR1 and CDR2: LGHDT, YNNKEL (reference sequence). The data were obtained in a study of blood T cells in healthy people across ages. Whole-study results and caveats: More naive CD4+ cells and higher diversity marked long-lived donors relative to aged donors.

Healthy Russian Caucasian donors spanned ages about 6 to 90 years. Per sample, a minimum of 6.5 million PBMCs were isolated. Total RNA extraction produced at least 5.5 micrograms (per sample) for the study. The V gene is TRBV3-1, the J gene TRBJ2-3; 11 bases align to TRBD2. Sequencing used blood. The sequence came from a man in his 60s in good health. The CDR3 reads CASRRASGGRSTDTQYF. In nucleotides, the CDR3 is TGTGCCAGCAGAAGGGCTAGCGGGGGGCGTAGCACAGATACGCAGTATTTT.